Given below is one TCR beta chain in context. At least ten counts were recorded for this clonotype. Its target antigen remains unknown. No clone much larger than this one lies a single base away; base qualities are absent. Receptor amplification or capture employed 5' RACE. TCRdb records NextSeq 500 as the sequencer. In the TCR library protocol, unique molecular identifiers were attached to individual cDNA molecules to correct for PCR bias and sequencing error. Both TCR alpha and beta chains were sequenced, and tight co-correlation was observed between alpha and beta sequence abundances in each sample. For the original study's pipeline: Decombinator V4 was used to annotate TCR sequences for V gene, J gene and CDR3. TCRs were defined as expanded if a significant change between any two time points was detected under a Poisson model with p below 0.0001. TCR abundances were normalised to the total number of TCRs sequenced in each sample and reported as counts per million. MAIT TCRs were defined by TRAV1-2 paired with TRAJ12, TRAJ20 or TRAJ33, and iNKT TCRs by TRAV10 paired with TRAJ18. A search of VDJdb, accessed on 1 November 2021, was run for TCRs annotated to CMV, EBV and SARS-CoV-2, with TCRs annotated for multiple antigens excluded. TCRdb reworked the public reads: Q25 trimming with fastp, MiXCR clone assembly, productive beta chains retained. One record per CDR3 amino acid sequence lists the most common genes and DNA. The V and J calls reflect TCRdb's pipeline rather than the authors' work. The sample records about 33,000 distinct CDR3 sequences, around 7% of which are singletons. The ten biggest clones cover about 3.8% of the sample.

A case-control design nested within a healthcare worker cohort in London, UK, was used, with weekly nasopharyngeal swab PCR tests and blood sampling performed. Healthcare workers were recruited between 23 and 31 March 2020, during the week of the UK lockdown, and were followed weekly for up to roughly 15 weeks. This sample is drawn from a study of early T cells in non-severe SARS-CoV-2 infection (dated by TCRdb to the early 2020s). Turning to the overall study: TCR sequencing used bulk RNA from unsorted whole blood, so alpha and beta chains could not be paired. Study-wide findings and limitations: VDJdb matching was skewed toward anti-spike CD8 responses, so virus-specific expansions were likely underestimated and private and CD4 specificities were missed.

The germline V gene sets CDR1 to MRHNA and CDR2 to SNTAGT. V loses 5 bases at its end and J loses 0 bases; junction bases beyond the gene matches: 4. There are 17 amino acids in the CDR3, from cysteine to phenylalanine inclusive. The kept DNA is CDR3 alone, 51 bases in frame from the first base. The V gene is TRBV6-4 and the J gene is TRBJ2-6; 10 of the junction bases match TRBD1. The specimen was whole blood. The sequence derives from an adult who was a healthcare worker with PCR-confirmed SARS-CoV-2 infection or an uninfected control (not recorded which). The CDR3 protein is CASSSGQGISGANVLTF. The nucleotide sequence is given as TGTGCCAGCAGTTCGGGACAGGGGATCTCTGGGGCCAACGTCCTGACTTTC.